Listed below are T cell receptor beta chains from one sample, sequenced in a study of cytomegalovirus exposure and HLA in healthy donors. Assay: immunoSEQ multiplex PCR; the TCRdb copy retains only in-frame clones and omits some. The sample contains about 270,000 clones, around two thirds of which appear only once. The sample comprised PBMCs. These receptors all stem from a female donor in good health and CMV-seronegative. The CDR3 runs from the conserved cysteine through the conserved F or W. The D gene is left open where the match is weak. Size is omitted from some rows. Given values are once, few, many or a class for expanded clones.

TRBJ2-7	-	TRBV27	TRBD2	CASSLSPSGPLIEYF	TGTGCCAGCAGTTTATCTCCTAGCGGGCCCCTTATTGAGTACTTC
TRBJ1-2	-	TRBV15	TRBD1	CATSRGDREIAGYTF	TGTGCCACCAGCAGAGGGGACAGGGAAATTGCTGGCTACACCTTC
TRBJ1-1	-	TRBV19	-	CASSTSGAGGTEAFF	TGTGCCAGTAGTACCTCAGGGGCAGGAGGCACTGAAGCTTTCTTT
TRBJ2-5	once	TRBV6-1	-	CASIEPGVAGQETQYF	TGTGCCAGCATTGAACCCGGGGTTGCGGGACAAGAGACCCAGTACTTC
TRBJ1-2	-	TRBV7-2	TRBD1	CASSFESRGRNYGYTF	TGTGCCAGCAGCTTCGAGTCCAGGGGGAGGAACTATGGCTACACCTTC
TRBJ2-7	-	TRBV13	TRBD2	CASSLGGGLAGPEQYF	TGTGCCAGCAGCTTAGGGGGGGGACTAGCGGGTCCCGAGCAGTACTTC
TRBJ2-1	-	TRBV7-9	-	CASSLDYPWVGYNEQFF	TGTGCCAGCAGCTTAGACTACCCCTGGGTGGGCTACAATGAGCAGTTCTTC
TRBJ2-1	-	TRBV9	TRBD2	CASSPEREAYNEQFF	TGTGCCAGCAGCCCAGAGCGGGAGGCCTACAATGAGCAGTTCTTC
TRBJ2-1	-	TRBV7-9	TRBD2	CASSLVGGLAGGRRNEQFF	TGTGCCAGCAGCTTAGTAGGGGGACTAGCGGGAGGTCGTAGGAATGAGCAGTTCTTC
TRBJ2-2	-	TRBV7-9	-	CASSSQYYTGELFF	TGTGCCAGCAGCTCCCAATACTACACCGGGGAGCTGTTTTTT
TRBJ2-3	-	TRBV6-4	-	CASSDRRQGFRISTDTQYF	TGTGCCAGCAGTGACCGCCGGCAGGGCTTTCGAATTAGCACAGATACGCAGTATTTT
TRBJ1-5	-	TRBV5-4	TRBD1	CASSRDREGQPQHF	TGTGCCAGCAGCCGGGACAGGGAAGGGCAGCCCCAGCATTTT
TRBJ1-2	-	TRBV11-3	-	CASSLAPYRANYGYTF	TGTGCCAGCAGCTTAGCCCCGTACCGGGCTAACTATGGCTACACCTTC
TRBJ1-2	-	TRBV7-9	-	CASRKPDSNYGYTF	TGTGCCAGCAGGAAACCCGACAGTAACTATGGCTACACCTTC
TRBJ1-5	-	TRBV28	-	CASSLWSYQPQHF	TGTGCCAGCAGTTTATGGAGCTATCAGCCCCAGCATTTT
TRBJ2-2	once	TRBV28	TRBD1	CASSSPGQGAAGELFF	TGTGCCAGCAGTTCCCCGGGACAGGGGGCTGCCGGGGAGCTGTTTTTT
TRBJ1-1	-	TRBV27	-	CASRTQGYTEAFF	TGTGCCAGCAGGACACAGGGTTACACTGAAGCTTTCTTT
TRBJ2-3	-	TRBV4-1	-	CASSQDRPSGTDTQYF	TGCGCCAGCAGCCAAGATAGGCCTAGCGGCACAGATACGCAGTATTTT
TRBJ2-7	-	TRBV30	-	CAWSGFLVLKTPSEQYF	TGTGCCTGGAGTGGCTTTCTAGTCCTAAAGACCCCTTCCGAGCAGTACTTC
TRBJ2-7	-	TRBV19	-	CASSRVLGQSAYEQYF	TGTGCCAGTAGTAGGGTACTAGGACAGTCGGCCTACGAGCAGTACTTC
TRBJ2-6	-	TRBV6-1	-	CASSEASAGANVLTF	TGTGCCAGCAGTGAAGCTTCGGCTGGGGCCAACGTCCTGACTTTC
TRBJ2-7	-	TRBV27	-	CASSFGQMIEQYF	TGTGCCAGCAGTTTTGGGCAGATGATTGAGCAGTACTTC
TRBJ1-1	-	TRBV10-3	-	CAISLEENTEAFF	TGTGCCATCAGTCTCGAGGAGAACACTGAAGCTTTCTTT
TRBJ2-3	-	TRBV28	TRBD2	CASSLAGFGTDTQYF	TGTGCCAGCAGTCTAGCGGGATTTGGTACAGATACGCAGTATTTT
TRBJ2-7	-	TRBV6-1	TRBD2	CASSFGLAGDYEQYF	TGTGCCAGCAGTTTCGGACTAGCGGGAGACTACGAGCAGTACTTC
TRBJ2-7	-	TRBV18	TRBD2	CASSPALAGGHEQYF	TGTGCCAGCTCACCAGCACTAGCGGGAGGCCACGAGCAGTACTTC
TRBJ2-3	-	TRBV2	TRBD2	CARRKRGPGTDTQYF	TGTGCCAGAAGGAAGCGGGGACCCGGCACAGATACGCAGTATTTT
TRBJ1-4	-	TRBV11-2	TRBD1	CASSRPGQGVGLFF	TGTGCCAGCAGCCGTCCGGGACAGGGGGTAGGGCTGTTTTTT
TRBJ1-2	-	TRBV6-5	-	CASSYDRRERYGYTF	TGTGCCAGCAGTTACGACCGGAGGGAACGATATGGCTACACCTTC
TRBJ1-3	few	TRBV6-1	-	CASRSPSGNTIYF	TGTGCCAGCAGAAGCCCCTCTGGAAACACCATATATTTT
TRBJ2-1	-	TRBV7-9	TRBD2	CASSPSSGIYNEQFF	TGTGCCAGCAGCCCTTCTAGCGGGATTTACAATGAGCAGTTCTTC
TRBJ1-2	-	TRBV27	-	CASYTGNYGYTF	TGTGCCAGCTATACAGGCAACTATGGCTACACCTTC
TRBJ2-3	-	TRBV10-3	-	CAISEDWASSTDTQYF	TGTGCCATCAGTGAGGATTGGGCGTCCAGCACAGATACGCAGTATTTT
TRBJ1-2	-	TRBV28	TRBD1	CASSSPGTGNYGYTF	TGTGCCAGCAGTTCCCCCGGGACAGGGAACTATGGCTACACCTTC
TRBJ1-2	-	TRBV9	-	CASSSVLYYGYTF	TGTGCCAGCAGTTCAGTACTATACTATGGCTACACCTTC
TRBJ2-3	-	TRBV27	-	CASSWGLTDTQYF	TGTGCCAGCAGTTGGGGACTCACAGATACGCAGTATTTT
TRBJ2-7	-	TRBV6-1	TRBD2	CASSEESGSGYEQYF	TGTGCCAGCAGTGAAGAGAGCGGGAGCGGTTACGAGCAGTACTTC
TRBJ2-7	-	TRBV27	-	CASSLVRDSSYEQYF	TGTGCCAGCAGTTTAGTCCGGGATAGCTCCTACGAGCAGTACTTC
TRBJ1-1	-	TRBV6-5	TRBD1	CASSYRFQGAITEAFF	TGTGCCAGCAGTTATCGGTTCCAGGGGGCGATCACTGAAGCTTTCTTT
TRBJ1-3	few	TRBV30	-	CAWSTGAGNTIYF	TGTGCCTGGAGTACGGGGGCTGGAAACACCATATATTTT
TRBJ2-5	few	TRBV5-3	-	CARSSCLGRAEQETQYF	TGTGCCAGAAGCTCCTGCCTCGGGCGGGCGGAACAAGAGACCCAGTACTTC
TRBJ1-1	few	TRBV5-1	TRBD1	CASSRQGIRGTEAFF	TGCGCCAGCAGCCGACAGGGGATTCGGGGGACTGAAGCTTTCTTT
TRBJ2-7	-	TRBV18	TRBD2	CASSPTSGRTEQYF	TGTGCCAGCTCCCCGACTAGCGGGAGGACCGAGCAGTACTTC
TRBJ2-5	-	TRBV5-4	TRBD2	CASSMPTGLAGRETQYF	TGTGCCAGCAGCATGCCCACCGGACTAGCGGGTAGAGAGACCCAGTACTTC
TRBJ2-1	-	TRBV9	-	CASSVVGGGGTYNEQFF	TGTGCCAGCAGCGTAGTAGGGGGAGGGGGGACCTACAATGAGCAGTTCTTC
TRBJ2-1	-	TRBV28	-	CASSRSRGSYNEQFF	TGTGCCAGCAGCCGCTCTAGGGGGTCCTACAATGAGCAGTTCTTC
TRBJ2-7	-	TRBV10-3	TRBD2	CAIGLGGRNPSYEQYF	TGTGCCATCGGCCTTGGCGGGAGGAATCCCTCCTACGAGCAGTACTTC
TRBJ2-1	-	TRBV2	-	CASSEPFAASYNEQFF	TGTGCCAGCAGTGAGCCCTTCGCGGCATCCTACAATGAGCAGTTCTTC
TRBJ1-1	-	TRBV7-7	-	CASSLAEGAEAFF	TGTGCCAGCAGCTTAGCTGAGGGGGCTGAAGCTTTCTTT
TRBJ2-7	-	TRBV7-8	TRBD1	CASSQGTGGTYEQYF	TGTGCCAGCAGTCAGGGGACAGGGGGTACTTACGAGCAGTACTTC